The T cell receptor beta chain described here comes from a study of tumor-infiltrating lymphocytes in primary liver carcinoma. Worth noting for this clonotype: One junction end does not reproduce the germline sequence, and a read error may be involved.

Starting material of roughly 550 ng total RNA yielded TCR beta cDNA via a constant-region primer. Construction of TCR beta libraries relied on three successive nested multiplex PCR rounds employing slightly modified ARM-PCR. Investigators reported that the first two PCR rounds, at about 11 cycles each, used TRBV1-TRBV30 forward primers with a C-beta reverse primer. TCRdb redid the calling of the multiplex PCR reads with MiXCR, one entry per CDR3 protein. The data show around 330,000 distinct CDR3 sequences, less than 75% seen once. Germline CDR1 and CDR2: SGHAT and FQNNGV. The length of the CDR3 is 14 residues. Blood RNA came from unsorted whole blood; germline DNA was also extracted.

Material for sequencing was peripheral blood. The chain recombines TRBV11-2 with TRBJ2-5, with TRBD2 identical over 8 bases. The TCR originated in a man in his forties with primary liver carcinoma and hepatitis B virus infection. CDR3 residues: CVSSFSGGQETQYF. The CDR3 DNA follows: TGTGTCAGCAGTTTCAGCGGGGGACAAGAGACCCAGTACTTC.